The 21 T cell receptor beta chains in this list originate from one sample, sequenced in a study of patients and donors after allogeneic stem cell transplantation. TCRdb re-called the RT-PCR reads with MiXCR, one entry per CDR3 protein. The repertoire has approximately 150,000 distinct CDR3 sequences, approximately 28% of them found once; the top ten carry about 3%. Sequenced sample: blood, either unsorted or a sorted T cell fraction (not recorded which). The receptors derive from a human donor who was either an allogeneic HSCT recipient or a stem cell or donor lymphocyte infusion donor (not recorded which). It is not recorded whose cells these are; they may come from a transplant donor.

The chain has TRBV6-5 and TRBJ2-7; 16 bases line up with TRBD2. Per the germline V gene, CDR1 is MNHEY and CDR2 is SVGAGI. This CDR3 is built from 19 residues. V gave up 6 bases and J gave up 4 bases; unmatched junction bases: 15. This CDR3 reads CASSGQGTSGRGLAYEQYF. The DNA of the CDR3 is TGTGCCAGCAGCGGACAGGGGACTAGCGGGAGGGGACTGGCTTACGAGCAGTACTTC.

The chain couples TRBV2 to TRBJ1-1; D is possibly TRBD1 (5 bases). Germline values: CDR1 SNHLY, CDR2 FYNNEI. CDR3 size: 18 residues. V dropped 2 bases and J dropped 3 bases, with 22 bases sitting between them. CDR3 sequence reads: CASSEYGQGGPWDTEAFF. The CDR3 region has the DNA TGTGCCAGCAGTGAATACGGACAAGGAGGGCCCTGGGACACTGAAGCTTTCTTT. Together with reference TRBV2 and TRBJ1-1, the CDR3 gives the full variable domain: EPEVTQTPSHQVTQMGQEVILRCVPISNHLYFYWYRQILGQKVEFLVSFYNNEISEKSEIFDDQFSVERPDGSNFTLKIRSTKLEDSAMYFCASSEYGQGGPWDTEAFFGQGTRLTVV.

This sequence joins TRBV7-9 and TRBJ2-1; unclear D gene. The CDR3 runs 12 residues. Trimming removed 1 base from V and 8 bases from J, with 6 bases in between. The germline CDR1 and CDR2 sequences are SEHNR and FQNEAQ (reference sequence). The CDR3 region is CASSLVGYEQFF. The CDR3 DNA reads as TGTGCCAGCAGCTTAGTTGGTTATGAGCAGTTCTTC.

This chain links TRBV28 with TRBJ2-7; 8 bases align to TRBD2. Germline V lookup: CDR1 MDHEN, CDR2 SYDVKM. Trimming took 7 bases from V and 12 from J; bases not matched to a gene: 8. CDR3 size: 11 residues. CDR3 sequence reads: CASTGGQIGYF. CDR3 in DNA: TGTGCCAGCACGGGGGGGCAAATTGGGTACTTC.

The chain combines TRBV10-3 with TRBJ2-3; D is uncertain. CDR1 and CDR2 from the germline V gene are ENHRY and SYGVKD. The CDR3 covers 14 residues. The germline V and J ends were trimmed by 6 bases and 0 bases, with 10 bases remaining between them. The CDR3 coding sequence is TGTGCCATCAGGGAATCCACTAGCACAGATACGCAGTATTTT. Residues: CAIRESTSTDTQYF.

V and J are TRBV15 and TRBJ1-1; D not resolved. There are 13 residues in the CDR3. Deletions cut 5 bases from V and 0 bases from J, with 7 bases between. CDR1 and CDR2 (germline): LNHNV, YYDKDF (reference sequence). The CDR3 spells CATSRPLNTEAFF. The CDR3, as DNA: TGTGCCACCAGCCGCCCATTGAACACTGAAGCTTTCTTT. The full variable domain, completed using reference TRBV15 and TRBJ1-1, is DAMVIQNPRYQVTQFGKPVTLSCSQTLNHNVMYWYQQKSSQAPKLLFHYYDKDFNNEADTPDNFQSRRPNTSFCFLDIRSPGLGDTAMYLCATSRPLNTEAFFGQGTRLTVV.

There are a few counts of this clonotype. The CDR3 protein is CASSVGQGAYQPQHF. CDR3 in DNA: TGTGCCAGCAGCGTAGGGCAGGGGGCTTATCAGCCCCAGCATTTT. The V and J genes are TRBV9 and TRBJ1-5; 8 bases line up with TRBD1. The CDR3 runs 15 residues. Germline V gives CDR1 SGDLS, CDR2 YYNGEE. After removal of 0 bases from V and 5 bases from J, the junction contained 4 bases not matched to a gene.

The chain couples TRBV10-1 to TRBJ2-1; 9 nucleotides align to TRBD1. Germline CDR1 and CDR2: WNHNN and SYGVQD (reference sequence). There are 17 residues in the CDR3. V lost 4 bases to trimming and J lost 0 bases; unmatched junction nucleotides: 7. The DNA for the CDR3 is TGCGCCAGCAGTGGACAGGGGGGCCCGAGCTCCTACAATGAGCAGTTCTTC. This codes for CASSGQGGPSSYNEQFF.

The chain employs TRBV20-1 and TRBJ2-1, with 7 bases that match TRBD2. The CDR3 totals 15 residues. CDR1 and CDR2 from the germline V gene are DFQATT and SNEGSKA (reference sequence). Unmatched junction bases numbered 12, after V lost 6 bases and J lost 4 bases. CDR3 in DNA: TGCAGTGCCCAAACCGGGACTAAGGAGTACAATGAGCAGTTCTTC. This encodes CSAQTGTKEYNEQFF.

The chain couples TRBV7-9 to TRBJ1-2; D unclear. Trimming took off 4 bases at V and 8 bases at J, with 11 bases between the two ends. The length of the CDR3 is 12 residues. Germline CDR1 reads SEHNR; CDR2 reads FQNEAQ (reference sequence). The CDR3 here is CASSSSKRGYTF. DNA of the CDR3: TGTGCCAGCAGCTCATCTAAGCGGGGCTACACCTTC.

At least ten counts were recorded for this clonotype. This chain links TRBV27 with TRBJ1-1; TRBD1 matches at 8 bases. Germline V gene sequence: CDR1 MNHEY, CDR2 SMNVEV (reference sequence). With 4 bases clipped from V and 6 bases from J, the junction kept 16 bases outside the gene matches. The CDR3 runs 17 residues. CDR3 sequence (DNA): TGTGCCAGCAGTTCCCTCGGACAGGGCAGGACCTACGCTGAAGCTTTCTTT. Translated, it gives CASSSLGQGRTYAEAFF.

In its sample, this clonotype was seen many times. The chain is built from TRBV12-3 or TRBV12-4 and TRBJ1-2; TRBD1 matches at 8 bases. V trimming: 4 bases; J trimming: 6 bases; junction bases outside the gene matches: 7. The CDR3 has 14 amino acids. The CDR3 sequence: CASSSDRDRNGYTF. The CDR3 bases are TGTGCCAGCAGTTCGGACAGGGATCGTAATGGCTACACCTTC.

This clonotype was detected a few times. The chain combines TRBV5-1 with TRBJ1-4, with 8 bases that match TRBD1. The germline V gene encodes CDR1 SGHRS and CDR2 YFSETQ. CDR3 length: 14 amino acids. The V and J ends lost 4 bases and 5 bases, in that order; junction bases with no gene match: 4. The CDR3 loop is CASSLGQENEKLFF. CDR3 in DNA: TGCGCCAGCAGCCTGGGACAGGAGAATGAAAAACTGTTTTTT. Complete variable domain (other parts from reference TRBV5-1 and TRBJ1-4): KAGVTQTPRYLIKTRGQQVTLSCSPISGHRSVSWYQQTPGQGLQFLFEYFSETQRNKGNFPGRFSGRQFSNSRSEMNVSTLELGDSALYLCASSLGQENEKLFFGSGTQLSVL.

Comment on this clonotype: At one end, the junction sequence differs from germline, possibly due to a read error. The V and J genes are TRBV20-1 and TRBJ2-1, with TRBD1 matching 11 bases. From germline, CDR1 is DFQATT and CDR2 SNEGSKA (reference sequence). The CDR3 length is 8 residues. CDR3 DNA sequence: TGCAGTGCTGGGGACAGGGGGTTC. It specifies CSAGDRGF.

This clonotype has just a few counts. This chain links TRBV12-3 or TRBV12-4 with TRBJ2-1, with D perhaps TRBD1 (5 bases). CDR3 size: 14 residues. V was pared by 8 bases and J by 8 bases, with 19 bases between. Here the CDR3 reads CASRFEWGPDEQFF. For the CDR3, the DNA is TGTGCCAGCCGATTTGAGTGGGGCCCCGATGAGCAGTTCTTC.

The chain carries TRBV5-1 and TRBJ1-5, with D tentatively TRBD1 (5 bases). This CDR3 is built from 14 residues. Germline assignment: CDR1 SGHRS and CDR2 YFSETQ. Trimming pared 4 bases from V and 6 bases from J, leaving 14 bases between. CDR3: CASSPLGGGQPQHF. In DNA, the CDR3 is TGCGCCAGCAGCCCCCTGGGGGGTGGTCAGCCCCAGCATTTT.

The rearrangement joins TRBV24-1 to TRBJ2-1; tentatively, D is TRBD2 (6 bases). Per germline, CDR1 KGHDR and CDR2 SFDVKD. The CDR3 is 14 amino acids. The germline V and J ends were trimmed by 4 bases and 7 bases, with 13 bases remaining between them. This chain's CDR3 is CATSDPLSGNEQFF. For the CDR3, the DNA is TGTGCCACCAGTGACCCCCTTAGCGGTAATGAGCAGTTCTTC.

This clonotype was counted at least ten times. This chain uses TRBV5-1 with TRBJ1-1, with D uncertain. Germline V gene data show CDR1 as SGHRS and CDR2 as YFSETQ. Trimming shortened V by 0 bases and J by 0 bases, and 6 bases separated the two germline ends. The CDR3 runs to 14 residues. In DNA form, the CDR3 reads TGCGCCAGCAGCTTGGGCAGCATGAACACTGAAGCTTTCTTT. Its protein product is CASSLGSMNTEAFF.

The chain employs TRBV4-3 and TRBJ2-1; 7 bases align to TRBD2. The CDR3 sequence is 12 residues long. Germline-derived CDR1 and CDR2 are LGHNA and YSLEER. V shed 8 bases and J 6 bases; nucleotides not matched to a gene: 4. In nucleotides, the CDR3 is TGCGCCAGCCCGGGAGGCCCCAATGAGCAGTTCTTC. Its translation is CASPGGPNEQFF.

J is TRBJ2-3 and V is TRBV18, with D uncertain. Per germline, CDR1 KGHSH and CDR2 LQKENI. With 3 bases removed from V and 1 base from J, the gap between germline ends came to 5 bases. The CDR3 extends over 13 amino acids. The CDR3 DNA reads TGTGCCAGCTCACCTGTTGGCACAGATACGCAGTATTTT. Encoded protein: CASSPVGTDTQYF.

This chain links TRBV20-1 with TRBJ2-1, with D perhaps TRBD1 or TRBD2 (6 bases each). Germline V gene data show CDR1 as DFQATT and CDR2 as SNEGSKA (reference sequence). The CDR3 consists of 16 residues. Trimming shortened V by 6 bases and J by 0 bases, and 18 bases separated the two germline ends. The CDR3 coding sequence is TGCAGTGCCCCGGGACTTTTACAGGGCTCCTACAATGAGCAGTTCTTC. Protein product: CSAPGLLQGSYNEQFF.